This T cell receptor beta chain was found in a study of blood T cell repertoires in COVID-19. Here immunoSEQ multiplex PCR was the method, and the copy in TCRdb shows in-frame clones only, minus some. The table records under 85,000 clones, roughly 76% of them present only once. The V segment lost 5 bases and the J segment 5 bases; nucleotides outside the gene matches: 9. This CDR3 contains 15 residues. The V gene's germline CDR1 is LNHDA and CDR2 SQIVND (reference sequence). The chain has TRBV19 and TRBJ1-5; 7 bases align to TRBD1. This receptor was identified in an elderly woman with active or convalescent COVID-19. Input material: peripheral blood. Here the CDR3 DNA reads TGTGCCAGTAGTCCTAGACAGGGCGGGGATCAGCCCCAGCATTTT. Its translation: CASSPRQGGDQPQHF. Filled out from reference TRBV19 and TRBJ1-5, the complete variable domain reads DGGITQSPKYLFRKEGQNVTLSCEQNLNHDAMYWYRQDPGQGLRLIYYSQIVNDFQKGDIAEGYSVSREKKESFPLTVTSAQKNPTAFYLCASSPRQGGDQPQHFGDGTRLSIL.